A selection of T cell receptor beta chains follows, all from one sample in a study of identical twins. TCRdb independently ran MiXCR on the 5' RACE reads; one entry per CDR3 protein. The sample has some 1,700,000 distinct CDR3 sequences, less than 35% seen once. Sample: cord blood. The source of these receptors is a newborn girl in good health. Both conserved end residues are part of each CDR3. A D gene is named only where the DNA matches it firmly. Part of the rows lack a size; the others show once, few, many or a class for expanded clones.

j_call,d_call,v_call,cdr3_length,clone_size,cdr3_aa,cdr3_nt
TRBJ2-3,TRBD2,TRBV5-1,16,-,CASSTGLAPSTDTQYF,TGCGCCAGCAGCACCGGACTAGCACCTAGCACAGATACGCAGTATTTT
TRBJ2-1,-,TRBV7-2,16,-,CASSLGGGVAYNEQFF,TGTGCCAGCAGCTTAGGTGGGGGAGTGGCCTACAATGAGCAGTTCTTC
TRBJ1-4,-,TRBV27,15,-,CASSLMGRTNEKLFF,TGTGCCAGCAGTTTAATGGGAAGAACTAATGAAAAACTGTTTTTT
TRBJ2-3,TRBD1,TRBV5-1,15,few,CASSLQGALADTQYF,TGCGCCAGCAGCTTGCAGGGGGCGCTGGCAGATACGCAGTATTTT
TRBJ2-1,-,TRBV24-1,15,-,CATSDPKTANNEQFF,TGTGCCACCAGTGACCCCAAGACTGCTAACAATGAGCAGTTCTTC
TRBJ2-1,-,TRBV5-1,16,-,CASSLSYSPSYNEQFF,TGCGCCAGCAGCCTGAGCTATTCTCCGTCCTACAATGAGCAGTTCTTC
TRBJ2-2,TRBD1,TRBV12-3/TRBV12-4,17,-,CASSNHQGAENTGELFF,TGTGCCAGCAGTAACCACCAGGGGGCCGAGAACACCGGGGAGCTGTTTTTT
TRBJ2-7,TRBD2,TRBV27,14,-,CASRTSGLSYEQYF,TGTGCCAGCCGGACTAGCGGGCTGTCCTACGAGCAGTACTTC
TRBJ2-3,-,TRBV5-1,16,-,CASSQPSGASTDTQYF,TGCGCCAGCAGCCAACCGTCGGGCGCTAGCACAGATACGCAGTATTTT
TRBJ2-7,-,TRBV20-1,15,-,CSASRAGLPSYEQYF,TGCAGTGCTAGTAGGGCGGGACTTCCCTCCTACGAGCAGTACTTC
TRBJ2-5,TRBD2,TRBV3-1,15,-,CASGLAGGYQETQYF,TGTGCCAGTGGACTAGCGGGAGGCTACCAAGAGACCCAGTACTTC
TRBJ1-2,TRBD1,TRBV12-3/TRBV12-4,16,-,CASTSDREVRSYGYTF,TGTGCCAGCACCTCAGACAGGGAGGTGAGGAGCTATGGCTACACCTTC
TRBJ2-5,-,TRBV12-3/TRBV12-4,15,-,CASSLAALGGETQYF,TGTGCCAGCAGTTTAGCGGCTTTAGGGGGAGAGACCCAGTACTTC
TRBJ2-1,TRBD2,TRBV28,17,many,CASSEPYGTSWFNEQFF,TGTGCCAGCAGTGAACCTTACGGGACTAGCTGGTTCAATGAGCAGTTCTTC
TRBJ1-5,-,TRBV6-2/TRBV6-3,14,-,CASSYPQRHQPQHF,TGTGCCAGCAGTTACCCCCAGCGCCATCAGCCCCAGCATTTT
TRBJ2-7,TRBD1,TRBV18,15,-,CASSPPGQGNYEQYF,TGTGCCAGCTCACCACCGGGACAGGGGAACTACGAGCAGTACTTC
TRBJ2-1,TRBD2,TRBV20-1,14,few,CSARVGLAGNEQFF,TGCAGTGCTAGAGTCGGACTAGCGGGAAATGAGCAGTTCTTC
TRBJ2-7,TRBD2,TRBV5-6,14,few,CASSFGTSRNEQYF,TGTGCCAGCAGCTTCGGGACTAGCAGGAATGAGCAGTACTTC
TRBJ2-2,-,TRBV5-1,13,many,CASSLEGAGELFF,TGCGCCAGCAGCTTGGAAGGGGCCGGGGAGCTGTTTTTT
TRBJ2-7,TRBD2,TRBV20-1,14,-,CSARGLAGYYEQYF,TGCAGTGCTAGAGGACTAGCGGGTTACTACGAGCAGTACTTC
TRBJ1-4,TRBD1,TRBV27,18,-,CASSRRRDSFSTNEKLFF,TGTGCCAGCAGCCGGCGCCGGGACAGTTTTTCAACTAATGAAAAACTGTTTTTT
TRBJ2-7,TRBD2,TRBV12-3/TRBV12-4,17,-,CASSFRSGRWSSYEQYF,TGTGCCAGCAGTTTTAGGAGCGGGAGATGGAGCTCCTACGAGCAGTACTTC
TRBJ2-7,-,TRBV18,13,few,CASSPQLSYEQYF,TGTGCCAGCTCACCACAACTCTCCTACGAGCAGTACTTC
TRBJ2-1,-,TRBV7-9,16,few,CASSSPLSGTYNEQFF,TGTGCCAGCAGCTCCCCCCTTAGCGGTACTTACAATGAGCAGTTCTTC
TRBJ2-1,TRBD2,TRBV7-8,15,-,CTSSLGLAGVYEQFF,TGTACCAGCAGCTTGGGACTAGCGGGAGTCTATGAGCAGTTCTTC
TRBJ2-1,-,TRBV12-5,17,-,CASGLVLSRDSYNEQFF,TGTGCTAGTGGTTTGGTACTATCCCGGGACTCATACAATGAGCAGTTCTTC
TRBJ2-3,TRBD2,TRBV2,15,many,CASTGWTSGTDTQYF,TGTGCCAGCACGGGATGGACTAGCGGCACAGATACGCAGTATTTT
TRBJ2-7,TRBD1,TRBV6-6,16,many,CASSYSFGDSPYEQYF,TGTGCCAGCAGTTACTCGTTTGGGGACAGCCCCTACGAGCAGTACTTC
TRBJ2-3,TRBD2,TRBV6-1,14,-,CASIERGGPDTQYF,TGTGCCAGCATCGAGCGGGGGGGCCCAGATACGCAGTATTTT
TRBJ1-1,-,TRBV28,14,-,CASSPLRGRTEAFF,TGTGCCAGCAGTCCACTTAGGGGCAGGACTGAAGCTTTCTTT
TRBJ2-5,-,TRBV21-1,15,few,CASSKGGQGLETQYF,TGTGCCAGCAGCAAAGGCGGACAGGGGTTGGAGACCCAGTACTTC
TRBJ2-7,-,TRBV20-1,15,few,CSARDPSQIHYEQYF,TGCAGTGCTAGAGATCCATCACAGATCCACTACGAGCAGTACTTC
TRBJ2-1,-,TRBV3-1,13,many,CASSQDPQNEQFF,TGTGCCAGCAGCCAGGACCCACAGAATGAGCAGTTCTTC
TRBJ1-2,-,TRBV6-6,13,many,CASSYRSNYGYTF,TGTGCCAGCAGTTACAGGTCTAACTATGGCTACACCTTC
TRBJ1-5,-,TRBV5-1,15,-,CASSLDINSNQPQHF,TGCGCCAGCAGCTTGGACATAAATAGCAATCAGCCCCAGCATTTT
TRBJ2-7,-,TRBV28,13,-,CASTLDISYEQYF,TGTGCCAGCACCCTGGACATCTCCTACGAGCAGTACTTC
TRBJ2-1,TRBD2,TRBV10-2,18,few,CASSESSSGGSSYNEQFF,TGCGCCAGCAGTGAGTCGTCGTCGGGGGGGAGCTCCTACAATGAGCAGTTCTTC
TRBJ1-2,TRBD1,TRBV20-1,12,-,CSAQGGHYGYTF,TGCAGTGCTCAGGGGGGGCACTATGGCTACACCTTC
TRBJ2-7,-,TRBV20-1,13,once,CSARAVGFYEQYF,TGCAGTGCTAGGGCAGTTGGCTTCTACGAGCAGTACTTC
TRBJ1-1,-,TRBV20-1,13,-,CSARLQGNTEAFF,TGCAGTGCTAGACTACAGGGGAACACTGAAGCTTTCTTT
TRBJ2-2,-,TRBV10-3,16,few,CAISEAGSPYTGELFF,TGTGCCATCAGTGAAGCAGGTTCACCCTACACCGGGGAGCTGTTTTTT
TRBJ1-2,TRBD1,TRBV29-1,14,few,CSVEKGGQDYGYTF,TGCAGCGTTGAAAAGGGAGGACAGGACTATGGCTACACCTTC
TRBJ2-7,-,TRBV12-3/TRBV12-4,14,many,CASSLGGFSYEQYF,TGTGCCAGCAGTTTAGGGGGATTCTCCTACGAGCAGTACTTC
TRBJ1-6,-,TRBV20-1,16,-,CSASVGAGNYNSPLHF,TGCAGTGCTAGTGTGGGGGCGGGGAATTATAATTCACCCCTCCACTTT
TRBJ2-3,TRBD1,TRBV29-1,12,few,CSVLRGLDTQYF,TGCAGCGTTCTCAGGGGGCTGGATACGCAGTATTTT
TRBJ2-7,-,TRBV7-2,13,-,CASSTHRSYGQYF,TGTGCCAGCAGCACACACAGGTCCTACGGGCAGTACTTC
TRBJ2-2,-,TRBV12-3/TRBV12-4,11,-,CASSVMGELFF,TGTGCCAGCAGTGTCATGGGGGAGCTGTTTTTT
TRBJ1-1,-,TRBV5-8,15,-,CASSLGLTVNTEAFF,TGTGCCAGCAGCTTGGGGCTGACAGTGAACACTGAAGCTTTCTTT
TRBJ2-5,-,TRBV20-1,12,-,CSARDLEETQYF,TGCAGTGCTAGAGATTTAGAAGAGACCCAGTACTTC
TRBJ1-6,-,TRBV28,15,-,CASSSPQGRNSPLHF,TGTGCCAGCAGTTCACCCCAGGGACGGAATTCACCCCTCCACTTT
TRBJ2-1,TRBD2,TRBV5-1,16,many,CASSLPTTSGDNEQFF,TGCGCCAGCAGCCTGCCGACAACTAGCGGGGACAATGAGCAGTTCTTC
TRBJ1-6,-,TRBV6-1,13,-,CASKTAYNSPLHF,TGTGCCAGCAAAACTGCCTATAATTCACCCCTCCACTTT